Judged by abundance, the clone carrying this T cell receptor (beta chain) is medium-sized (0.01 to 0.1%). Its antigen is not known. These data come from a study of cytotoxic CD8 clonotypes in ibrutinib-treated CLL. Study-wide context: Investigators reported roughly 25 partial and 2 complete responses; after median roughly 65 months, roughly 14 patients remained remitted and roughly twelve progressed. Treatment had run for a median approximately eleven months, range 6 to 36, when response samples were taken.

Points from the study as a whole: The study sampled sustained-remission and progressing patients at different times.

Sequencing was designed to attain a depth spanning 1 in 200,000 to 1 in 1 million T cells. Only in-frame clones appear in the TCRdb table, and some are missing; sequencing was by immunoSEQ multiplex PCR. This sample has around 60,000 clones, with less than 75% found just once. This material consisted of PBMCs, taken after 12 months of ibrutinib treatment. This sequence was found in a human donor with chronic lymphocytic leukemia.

The CDR3 region has the DNA TGTGCCAGCAGCCTAAGGGTCTACGAGCAGTACTTC. Amino acid sequence: CASSLRVYEQYF. The chain links TRBV2 to TRBJ2-7; D ambiguous. The CDR3 length is 12 residues. The V gene lost 6 bases and the J gene lost 3 bases, with 9 bases spanning the gap. Per germline, CDR1 SNHLY and CDR2 FYNNEI.